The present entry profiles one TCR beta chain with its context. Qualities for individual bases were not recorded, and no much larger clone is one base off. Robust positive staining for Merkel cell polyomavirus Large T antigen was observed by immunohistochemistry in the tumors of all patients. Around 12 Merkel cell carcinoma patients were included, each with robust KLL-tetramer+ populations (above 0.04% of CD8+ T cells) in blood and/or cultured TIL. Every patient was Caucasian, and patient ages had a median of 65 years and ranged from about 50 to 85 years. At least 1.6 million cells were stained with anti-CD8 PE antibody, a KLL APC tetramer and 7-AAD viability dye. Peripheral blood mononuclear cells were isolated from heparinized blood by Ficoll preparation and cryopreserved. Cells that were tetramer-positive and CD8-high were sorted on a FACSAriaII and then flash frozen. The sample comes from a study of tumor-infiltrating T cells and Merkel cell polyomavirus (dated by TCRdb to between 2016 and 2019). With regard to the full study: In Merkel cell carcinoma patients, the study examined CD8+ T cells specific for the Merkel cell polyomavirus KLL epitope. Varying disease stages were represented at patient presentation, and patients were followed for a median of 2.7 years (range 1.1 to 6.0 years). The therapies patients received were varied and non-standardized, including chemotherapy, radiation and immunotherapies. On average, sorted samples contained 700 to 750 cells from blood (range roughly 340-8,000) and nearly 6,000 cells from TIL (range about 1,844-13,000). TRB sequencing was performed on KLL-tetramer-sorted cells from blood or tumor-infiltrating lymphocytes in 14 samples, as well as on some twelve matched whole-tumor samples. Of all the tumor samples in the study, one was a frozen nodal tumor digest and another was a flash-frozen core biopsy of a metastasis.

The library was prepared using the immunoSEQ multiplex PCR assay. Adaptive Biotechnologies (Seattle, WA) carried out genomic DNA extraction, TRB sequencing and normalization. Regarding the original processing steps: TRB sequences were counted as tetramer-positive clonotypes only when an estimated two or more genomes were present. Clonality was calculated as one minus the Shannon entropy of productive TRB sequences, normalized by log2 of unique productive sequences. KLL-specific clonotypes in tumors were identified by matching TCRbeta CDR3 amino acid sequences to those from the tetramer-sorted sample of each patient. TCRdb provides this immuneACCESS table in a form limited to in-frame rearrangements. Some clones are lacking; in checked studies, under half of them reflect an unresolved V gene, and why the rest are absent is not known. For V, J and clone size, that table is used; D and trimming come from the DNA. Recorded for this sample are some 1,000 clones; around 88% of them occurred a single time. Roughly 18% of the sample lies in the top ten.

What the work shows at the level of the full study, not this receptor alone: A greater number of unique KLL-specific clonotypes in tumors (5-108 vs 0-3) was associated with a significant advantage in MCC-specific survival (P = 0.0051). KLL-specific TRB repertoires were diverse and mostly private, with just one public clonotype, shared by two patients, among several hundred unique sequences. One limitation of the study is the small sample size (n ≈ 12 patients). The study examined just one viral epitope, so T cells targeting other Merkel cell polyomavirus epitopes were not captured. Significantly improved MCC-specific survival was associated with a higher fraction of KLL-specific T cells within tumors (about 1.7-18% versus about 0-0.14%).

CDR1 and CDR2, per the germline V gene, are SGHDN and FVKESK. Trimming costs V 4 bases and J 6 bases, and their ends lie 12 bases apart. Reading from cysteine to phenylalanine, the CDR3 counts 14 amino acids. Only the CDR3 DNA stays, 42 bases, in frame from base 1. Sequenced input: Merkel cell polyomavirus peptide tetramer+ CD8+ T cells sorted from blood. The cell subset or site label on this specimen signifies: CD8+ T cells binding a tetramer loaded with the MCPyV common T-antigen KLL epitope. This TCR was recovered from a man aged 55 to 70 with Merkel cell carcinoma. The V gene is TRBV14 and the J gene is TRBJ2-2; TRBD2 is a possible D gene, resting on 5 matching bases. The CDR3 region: CASSPRMRAGELFF. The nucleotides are TGTGCCAGCAGCCCCCGTATGCGGGCCGGGGAGCTGTTTTTT.